These 8 T cell receptor beta chains were all obtained from the same sample, sequenced in a study of PD-1 blockade in classical Hodgkin lymphoma (dated by TCRdb to 2019 to 2021). Library preparation was by the immunoSEQ multiplex PCR assay. The immuneACCESS repertoire file appears here via TCRdb, limited to in-frame rearrangements. These files lack a portion of the clones; in checked studies, under half of the deficit traces to unresolved V genes, and the cause of the others is not known. This sample has 17,000 or so clones in its table, and roughly 65% of those were observed once. 7.8% of the sample rests with the top ten. The sample's time point label, in plain terms: cycle 4 day 1 (C4D1), after six to seven weeks of nivolumab. Relapse after autologous stem cell transplantation had occurred in all trial patients, and cohorts A, B and C were distinguished by prior brentuximab vedotin exposure. The material was peripheral blood mononuclear cells (PBMCs), obtained before the fourth cycle of nivolumab. The receptors come from a human donor with classical Hodgkin lymphoma.

The sample holds a few counts of this clone. The V call is TRBV6-5, the J call TRBJ2-2; 7 bases match TRBD1. The CDR3 has 15 amino acids. V shed 7 bases, J shed 2 bases, and the junction held 7 bases outside the gene matches. Germline V gene lookup returns CDR1 MNHEY and CDR2 SVGAGI. The CDR3 DNA reads TGTGCCAGCAACTACGACAGGGTTAACACCGGGGAGCTGTTTTTT. Translating gives CASNYDRVNTGELFF.

This rearrangement joins TRBV5-7 to TRBJ2-1, with 7 bases that match TRBD1. TRBV5-7 is recorded as an ORF, its role being uncertain. This CDR3 is 14 amino acids long. The V and J ends lost 0 bases and 7 bases, in that order; junction bases with no gene match: 4. The CDR3 DNA follows: TGTGCCAGCAGCTTGGAGACAGGGATAAATGAGCAGTTCTTC. Translated: CASSLETGINEQFF.

The chain employs TRBV11-2 and TRBJ2-3, with a possible D match to TRBD1 (6 bases). V was pared by 5 bases and J by 3 bases, with 18 bases between. The CDR3 runs to 16 residues. CDR1 is SGHAT, CDR2 FQNNGV, per germline. CDR3 DNA: TGTGCCAGCAGCCCTCCGCTTGATCAGGGGACAGATACGCAGTATTTT. Residues: CASSPPLDQGTDTQYF. Full variable domain (rest looked up from reference TRBV11-2 and TRBJ2-3): EAGVAQSPRYKIIEKRQSVAFWCNPISGHATLYWYQQILGQGPKLLIQFQNNGVVDDSQLPKDRFSAERLKGVDSTLKIQPAKLEDSAVYLCASSPPLDQGTDTQYFGPGTRLTVL.

This chain connects TRBV5-4 to TRBJ1-2, with TRBD1 matching over 9 bases. Losses at the gene ends were 4 bases for V and 2 bases for J; bases not matched to a gene: 6. Germline V gene data show CDR1 as SGHNT and CDR2 as YYREEE (reference sequence). The CDR3 extends over 15 amino acids. The CDR3 DNA reads as TGTGCCAGCAGCGTACAGGGGGCCGGAAACTATGGCTACACCTTC. Translating it yields CASSVQGAGNYGYTF.

The chain couples TRBV27 to TRBJ1-5; D might be TRBD1 (5 bases). This CDR3 has 15 amino acids. Trimming took 5 bases from V and 4 from J, leaving 15 bases between them. The germline V gene has CDR1 MNHEY and CDR2 SMNVEV (reference sequence). CDR3 protein: CASSARGGPNQPQHF. CDR3 DNA: TGTGCCAGCAGTGCCCGGGGGGGACCGAATCAGCCCCAGCATTTT.

This chain joins TRBV19 and TRBJ2-3, with 11 nucleotides matching TRBD2. This CDR3 comprises 15 residues. Germline V gene lookup returns CDR1 LNHDA and CDR2 SQIVND (reference sequence). The J segment lost 4 bases and the V segment lost 3 bases, leaving 3 bases of the junction unmatched. CDR3 sequence: CASSITSGSSDTQYF. The CDR3, as DNA: TGTGCCAGTAGTATTACTAGCGGGAGTTCAGATACGCAGTATTTT.

This clone is medium-sized by share. The V call is TRBV4-1, the J call TRBJ1-1; D is undetermined. The germline CDR1 and CDR2 sequences are MGHRA and YSYEKL. The length of the CDR3 is 14 residues. V lost 4 bases to trimming and J lost 1 base, with 10 bases between them. CDR3 loop: CASSLSAANTEAFF. In DNA form, the CDR3 reads TGCGCCAGCAGCCTCTCTGCGGCGAACACTGAAGCTTTCTTT.

This chain uses TRBV10-1 with TRBJ2-1; D possibly corresponds to TRBD1 (5 bases). The CDR3 runs to 12 residues. V lost 2 bases, J lost 13 bases, and 12 bases lay in between. CDR1 is WNHNN, CDR2 SYGVQD, per germline (reference sequence). The CDR3: CASSEAARGQFF. In nucleotides, the CDR3 is TGCGCCAGCAGTGAGGCCGCTAGGGGTCAGTTCTTC.